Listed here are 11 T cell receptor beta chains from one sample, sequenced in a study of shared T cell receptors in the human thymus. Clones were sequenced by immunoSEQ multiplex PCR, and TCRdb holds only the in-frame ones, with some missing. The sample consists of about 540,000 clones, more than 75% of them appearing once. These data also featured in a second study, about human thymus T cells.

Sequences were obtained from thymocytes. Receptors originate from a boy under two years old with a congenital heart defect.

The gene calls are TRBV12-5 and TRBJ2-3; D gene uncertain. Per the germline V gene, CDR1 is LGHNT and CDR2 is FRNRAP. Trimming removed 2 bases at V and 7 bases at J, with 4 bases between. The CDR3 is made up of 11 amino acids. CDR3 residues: CASGLLNTQYF. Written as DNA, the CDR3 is TGTGCTAGTGGTTTGCTTAATACGCAGTATTTT.

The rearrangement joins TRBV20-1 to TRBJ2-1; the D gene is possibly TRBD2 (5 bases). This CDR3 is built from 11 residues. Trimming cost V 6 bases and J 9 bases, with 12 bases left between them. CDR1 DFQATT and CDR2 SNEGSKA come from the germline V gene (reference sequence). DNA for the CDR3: TGCAGTGCCGAAACTAGAGGTGAGCAGTTCTTC. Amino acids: CSAETRGEQFF.

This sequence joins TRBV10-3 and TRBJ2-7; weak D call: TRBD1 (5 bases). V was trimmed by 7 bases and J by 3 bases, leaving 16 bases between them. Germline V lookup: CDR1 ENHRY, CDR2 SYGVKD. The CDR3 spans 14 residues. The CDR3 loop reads CAIIQVRVDYEQYF. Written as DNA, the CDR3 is TGTGCCATCATTCAAGTCAGGGTGGACTACGAGCAGTACTTC.

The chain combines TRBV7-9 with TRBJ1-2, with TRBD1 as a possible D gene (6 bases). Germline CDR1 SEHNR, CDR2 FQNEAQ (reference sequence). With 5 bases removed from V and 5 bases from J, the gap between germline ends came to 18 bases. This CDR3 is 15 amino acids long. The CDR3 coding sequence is TGTGCCAGCAGCGGCCGGGGCGGACAGACGTATGGCTACACCTTC. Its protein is CASSGRGGQTYGYTF. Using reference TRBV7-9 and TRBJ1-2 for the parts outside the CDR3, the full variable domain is DTGVSQNPRHKITKRGQNVTFRCDPISEHNRLYWYRQTLGQGPEFLTYFQNEAQLEKSRLLSDRFSAERPKGSFSTLEIQRTEQGDSAMYLCASSGRGGQTYGYTFGSGTRLTVV.

In DNA, the CDR3 is TGTGCCAGCAGCGTAAACACCTACTATGGCTACACCTTC. As protein: CASSVNTYYGYTF. The V gene is TRBV9, the J gene TRBJ1-2; D is undetermined. The CDR3 loop spans 13 amino acids. Looked up from germline, CDR1 is SGDLS and CDR2 is YYNGEE. V lost 1 base, J lost 3 bases, and 7 bases lay in between. The whole variable domain, filled in from reference TRBV9 and TRBJ1-2, reads DSGVTQTPKHLITATGQRVTLRCSPRSGDLSVYWYQQSLDQGLQFLIQYYNGEERAKGNILERFSAQQFPDLHSELNLSSLELGDSALYFCASSVNTYYGYTFGSGTRLTVV.

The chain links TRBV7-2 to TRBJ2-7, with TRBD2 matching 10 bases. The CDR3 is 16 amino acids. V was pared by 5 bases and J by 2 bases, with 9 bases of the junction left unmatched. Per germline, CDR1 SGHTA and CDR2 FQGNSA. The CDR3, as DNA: TGTGCCAGCAGCCCCCCCCGGACTAGCGGTCCCTACGAGCAGTACTTC. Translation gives CASSPPRTSGPYEQYF.

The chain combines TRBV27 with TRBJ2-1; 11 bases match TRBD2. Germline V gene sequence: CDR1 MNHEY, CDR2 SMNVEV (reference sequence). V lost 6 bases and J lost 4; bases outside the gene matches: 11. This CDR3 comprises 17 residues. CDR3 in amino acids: CASSPTPTSGKYNEQFF. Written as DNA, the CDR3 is TGTGCCAGCAGCCCCACCCCGACTAGCGGGAAGTACAATGAGCAGTTCTTC.

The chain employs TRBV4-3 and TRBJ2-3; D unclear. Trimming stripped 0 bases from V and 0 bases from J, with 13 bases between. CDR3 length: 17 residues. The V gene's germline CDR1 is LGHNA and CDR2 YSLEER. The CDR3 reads CASSQDSPRGSTDTQYF. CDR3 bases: TGCGCCAGCAGCCAAGATAGCCCCCGTGGGAGCACAGATACGCAGTATTTT.

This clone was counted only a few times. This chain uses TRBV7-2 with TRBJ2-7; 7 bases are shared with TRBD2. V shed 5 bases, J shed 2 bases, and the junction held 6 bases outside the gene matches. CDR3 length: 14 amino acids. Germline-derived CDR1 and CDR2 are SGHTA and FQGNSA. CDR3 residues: CASSLLAFPYEQYF. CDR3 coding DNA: TGTGCCAGCAGCCTACTAGCGTTCCCCTACGAGCAGTACTTC.

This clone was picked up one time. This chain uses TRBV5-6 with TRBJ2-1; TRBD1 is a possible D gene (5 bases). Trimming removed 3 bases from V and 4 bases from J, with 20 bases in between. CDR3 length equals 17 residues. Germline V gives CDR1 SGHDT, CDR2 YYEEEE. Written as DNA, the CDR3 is TGTGCCAGCAGCTCCTTCCTGGGGCGAATTCCGTACAATGAGCAGTTCTTC. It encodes CASSSFLGRIPYNEQFF.

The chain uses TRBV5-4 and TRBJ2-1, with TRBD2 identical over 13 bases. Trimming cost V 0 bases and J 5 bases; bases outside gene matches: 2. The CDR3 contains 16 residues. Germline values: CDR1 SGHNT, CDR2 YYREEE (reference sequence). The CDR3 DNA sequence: TGTGCCAGCAGCTTGGCCGGGACTAGCGGGAACAATGAGCAGTTCTTC. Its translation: CASSLAGTSGNNEQFF.